The clone carrying this TCR beta chain was picked up a small number of times. The CDR3 is 13 amino acids. CDR1 and CDR2 from the germline V gene are SGHVS and FQNEAQ. J gave up 5 bases and V 5 bases, and 5 bases lay outside the gene matches. These data are taken from a study of quantifying T cell responses using KT2 cells. Study context: TCR alpha and beta constant-region primers primed reverse transcription of RNA.

An oligo carrying a UMI was ligated to the cDNA 3' end. The first PCR ran approximately 4 cycles with an equimolar RC1.1 and RC1.2 beta primer mix. TCRdb passed the UMI-ligation and nested PCR reads through MiXCR, listing each CDR3 protein once. The data hold tens of thousands of distinct CDR3 sequences, with roughly an eighth observed a single time. Sequenced: PBMCs spiked with cells of the T cell clone KT2. The TCR originated in a human donor. The chain is built from TRBV7-8 and TRBJ1-1; 7 bases align to TRBD1. The CDR3 loop reads CASSATGITEAFF. CDR3 DNA sequence: TGTGCCAGCAGCGCGACAGGGATAACTGAAGCTTTCTTT.